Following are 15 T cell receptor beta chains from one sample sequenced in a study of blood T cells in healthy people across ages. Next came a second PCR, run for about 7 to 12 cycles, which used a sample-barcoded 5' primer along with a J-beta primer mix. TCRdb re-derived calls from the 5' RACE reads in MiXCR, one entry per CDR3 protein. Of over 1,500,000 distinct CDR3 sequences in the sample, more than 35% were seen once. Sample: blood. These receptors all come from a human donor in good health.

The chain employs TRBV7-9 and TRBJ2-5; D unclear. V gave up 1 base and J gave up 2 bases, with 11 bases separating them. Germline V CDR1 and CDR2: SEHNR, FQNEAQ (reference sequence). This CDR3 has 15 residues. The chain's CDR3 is CASSLGGGEQETQYF. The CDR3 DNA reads TGTGCCAGCAGCTTAGGCGGTGGGGAACAAGAGACCCAGTACTTC.

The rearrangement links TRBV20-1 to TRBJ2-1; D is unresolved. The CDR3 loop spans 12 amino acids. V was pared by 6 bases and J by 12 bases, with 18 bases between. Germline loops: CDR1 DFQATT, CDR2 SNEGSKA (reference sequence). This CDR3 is CSAMWATDSQFF. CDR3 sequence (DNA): TGCAGTGCCATGTGGGCCACCGACTCGCAGTTCTTC.

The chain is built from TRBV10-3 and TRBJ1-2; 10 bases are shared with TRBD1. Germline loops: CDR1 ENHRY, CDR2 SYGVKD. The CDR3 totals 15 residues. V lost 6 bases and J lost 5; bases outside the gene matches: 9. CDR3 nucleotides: TGTGCCATCAGCACGACCGGGACAGGGGTATATGGCTACACCTTC. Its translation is CAISTTGTGVYGYTF.

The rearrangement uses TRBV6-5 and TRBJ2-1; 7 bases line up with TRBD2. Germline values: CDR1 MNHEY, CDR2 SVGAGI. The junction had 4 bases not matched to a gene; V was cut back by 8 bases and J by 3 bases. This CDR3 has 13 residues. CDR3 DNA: TGTGCCAGCCTAGCGGTCGACTACAATGAGCAGTTCTTC. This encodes CASLAVDYNEQFF.

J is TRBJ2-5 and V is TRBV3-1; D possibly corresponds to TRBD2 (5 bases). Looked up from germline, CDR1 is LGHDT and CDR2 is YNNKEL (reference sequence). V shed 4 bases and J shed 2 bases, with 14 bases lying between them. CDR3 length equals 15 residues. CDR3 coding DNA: TGTGCCAGCAGCCCTAGAGCGGCGCGTCAAGAGACCCAGTACTTC. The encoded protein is CASSPRAARQETQYF.

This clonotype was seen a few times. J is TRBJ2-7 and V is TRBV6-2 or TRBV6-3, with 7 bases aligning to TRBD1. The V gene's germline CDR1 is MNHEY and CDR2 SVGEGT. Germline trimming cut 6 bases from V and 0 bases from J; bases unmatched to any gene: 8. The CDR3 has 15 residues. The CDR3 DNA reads TGTGCCAGCAGGCACCGACAGGGCACCTCCTACGAGCAGTACTTC. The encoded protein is CASRHRQGTSYEQYF.

The chain's CDR3 is CSAPTRDRKNEKLFF. CDR3 DNA sequence: TGCAGTGCCCCGACCCGGGACAGGAAAAATGAAAAACTGTTTTTT. The rearrangement joins TRBV20-1 to TRBJ1-4; 8 bases line up with TRBD1. The CDR3 length is 15 residues. Germline lookup yields CDR1 DFQATT and CDR2 SNEGSKA (reference sequence). With V trimmed by 6 bases and J by 5 bases, 11 bases remained unmatched.

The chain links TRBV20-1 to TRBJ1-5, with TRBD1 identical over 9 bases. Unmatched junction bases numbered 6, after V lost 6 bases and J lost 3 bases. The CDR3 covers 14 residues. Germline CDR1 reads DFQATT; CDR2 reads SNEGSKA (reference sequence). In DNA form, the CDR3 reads TGCAGTGCGCGGACAGGGGCATCCAATCAGCCCCAGCATTTT. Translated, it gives CSARTGASNQPQHF.

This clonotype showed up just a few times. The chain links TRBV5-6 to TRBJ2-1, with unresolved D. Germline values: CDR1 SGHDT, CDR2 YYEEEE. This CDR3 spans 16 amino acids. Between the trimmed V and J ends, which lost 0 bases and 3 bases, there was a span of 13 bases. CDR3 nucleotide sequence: TGTGCCAGCAGCTTGGGGCTAAAAATGATCTACAATGAGCAGTTCTTC. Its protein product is CASSLGLKMIYNEQFF.

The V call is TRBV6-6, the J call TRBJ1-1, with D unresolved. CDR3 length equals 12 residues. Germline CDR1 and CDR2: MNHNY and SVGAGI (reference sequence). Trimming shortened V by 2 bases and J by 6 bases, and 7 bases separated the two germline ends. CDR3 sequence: CASSYVTSEAFF. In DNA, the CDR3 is TGTGCCAGCAGTTACGTGACTTCTGAAGCTTTCTTT.

CDR3 amino acids: CASSSLERPYTEAFF. In DNA form, the CDR3 reads TGTGCCAGCAGTTCCCTGGAGAGGCCGTACACTGAAGCTTTCTTT. The V call is TRBV6-5, the J call TRBJ1-1, with D unclear. The CDR3 is made up of 15 amino acids. CDR1 and CDR2 from the germline V gene are MNHEY and SVGAGI. Trimming pared 4 bases from V and 3 bases from J, leaving 15 bases between.

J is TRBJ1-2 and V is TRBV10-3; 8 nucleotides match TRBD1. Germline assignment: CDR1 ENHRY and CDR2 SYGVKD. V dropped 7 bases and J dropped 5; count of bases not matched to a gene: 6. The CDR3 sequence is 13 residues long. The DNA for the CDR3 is TGTGCCATCACAGGCGACAGGGGTTATGGCTACACCTTC. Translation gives CAITGDRGYGYTF.

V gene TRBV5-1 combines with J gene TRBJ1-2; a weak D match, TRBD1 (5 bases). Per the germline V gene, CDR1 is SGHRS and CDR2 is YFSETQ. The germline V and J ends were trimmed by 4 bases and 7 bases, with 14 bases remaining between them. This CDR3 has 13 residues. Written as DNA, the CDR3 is TGCGCCAGCAGCGCCAGGCTAAGGGGTGGCTACACCTTC. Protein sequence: CASSARLRGGYTF.

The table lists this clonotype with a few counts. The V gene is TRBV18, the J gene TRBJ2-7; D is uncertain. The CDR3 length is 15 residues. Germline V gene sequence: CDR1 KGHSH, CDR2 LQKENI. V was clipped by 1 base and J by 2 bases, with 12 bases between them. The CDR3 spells CASSPRITQPYEQYF. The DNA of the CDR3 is TGTGCCAGCTCACCACGAATCACCCAACCCTACGAGCAGTACTTC.

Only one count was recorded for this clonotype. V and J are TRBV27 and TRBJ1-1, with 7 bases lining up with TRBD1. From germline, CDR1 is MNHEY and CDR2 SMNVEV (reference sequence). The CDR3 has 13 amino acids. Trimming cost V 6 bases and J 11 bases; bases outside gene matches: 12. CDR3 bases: TGTGCCAGCAGACCTCAACAGGGGAGTAGGGCTTTCTTT. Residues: CASRPQQGSRAFF.